Presented here are 8 T cell receptor beta chains from one specimen sequenced in a study of Ad26.COV2.S vaccination and SARS-CoV-2 variants. Here immunoSEQ multiplex PCR was the method, and the copy in TCRdb shows in-frame clones only, minus some. This table has some 250,000 clones, approximately 90% appearing once. Indicated treatment: some 19 received Ad26.COV2.S at low or high dose, single or two shots; about 5 received placebo; per-sample allocation not given. It was on day 63 after the first vaccine or placebo injection that samples were taken. The sequenced sample was peripheral blood, obtained in a trial of Ad26.COV2.S vaccine versus placebo. These receptors all stem from a person between 18 and 65 years old who received the Ad26.COV2.S COVID-19 vaccine or a placebo.

This chain connects TRBV5-6 to TRBJ2-7; TRBD2 matches 14 bases. Per germline, CDR1 SGHDT and CDR2 YYEEEE. This CDR3 is 17 amino acids long. V shed 4 bases and J 2 bases; nucleotides not matched to a gene: 8. The CDR3 DNA is TGTGCCAGCAGCGCAGGACTAGCGGGGGGTATACCCTACGAGCAGTACTTC. Translation gives CASSAGLAGGIPYEQYF.

The V gene is TRBV11-2, the J gene TRBJ2-1; D remains unclear. The V end was cut by 1 base, the J end by 6 bases, with 16 bases between. This CDR3 comprises 16 residues. The germline V gene has CDR1 SGHAT and CDR2 FQNNGV. The CDR3 loop reads CASSLVYRHYVNEQFF. The CDR3 DNA reads TGTGCCAGCAGCTTAGTCTACAGACACTACGTCAATGAGCAGTTCTTC.

This chain links TRBV27 with TRBJ2-7; D is unresolved. The CDR3 consists of 13 residues. CDR1 and CDR2 (germline): MNHEY, SMNVEV (reference sequence). The V end was cut by 0 bases, the J end by 3 bases, with 6 bases between. The CDR3 here is CASSLSPLYEQYF. Written as DNA, the CDR3 is TGTGCCAGCAGTTTATCCCCTCTCTACGAGCAGTACTTC.

The chain is built from TRBV7-2 and TRBJ2-3; D could derive from TRBD1 or TRBD2 (5 bases each). The CDR3 spans 14 residues. The germline CDR1 and CDR2 sequences are SGHTA and FQGNSA. The V end lost 5 bases, the J end lost 0 bases, and 9 bases lay between the germline ends. The CDR3 loop is CASSTRDSTDTQYF. For the CDR3, the DNA is TGTGCCAGCAGCACTCGGGACAGCACAGATACGCAGTATTTT.

The chain recombines TRBV6-5 with TRBJ2-7; D may correspond to TRBD1 or TRBD2 (6 bases each). V gave up 4 bases and J gave up 4 bases, with 17 bases separating them. The CDR3 is made up of 15 amino acids. Germline CDR1 MNHEY, CDR2 SVGAGI. Here the CDR3 DNA reads TGTGCCAGCAGTTCCTATAGGAGGGGGGTATACGAGCAGTACTTC. It yields the protein CASSSYRRGVYEQYF.

This CDR3 reads CASKVTGGNYGYTF. The CDR3 DNA reads TGTGCCAGCAAGGTAACAGGGGGAAACTATGGCTACACCTTC. This sequence joins TRBV2 and TRBJ1-2, with 8 nucleotides matching TRBD1. The CDR3 has 14 amino acids. The V segment lost 7 bases and the J segment 2 bases; nucleotides outside the gene matches: 6. Germline V CDR1 and CDR2: SNHLY, FYNNEI.

This sequence joins TRBV30 and TRBJ2-1, with 7 bases lining up with TRBD1. The CDR3 is 13 residues long. Trimming took 8 bases from V and 7 from J; bases not matched to a gene: 11. Germline loops: CDR1 GTSNPN, CDR2 SVGIG (reference sequence). Here the CDR3 DNA reads TGTGCCCGCCAAGGACAGGTTACGAATGAGCAGTTCTTC. The encoded protein is CARQGQVTNEQFF.

The chain employs TRBV5-1 and TRBJ1-4; 8 nucleotides align to TRBD1. V trimming: 4 bases; J trimming: 8 bases; junction bases outside the gene matches: 7. The CDR3 is 14 residues long. Germline CDR1 and CDR2: SGHRS and YFSETQ. The CDR3 coding sequence is TGCGCCAGCAGCATGGGGACAGGCGAAGAAAAACTGTTTTTT. The encoded protein is CASSMGTGEEKLFF.